The T cell receptor beta chain described here comes from a study of CD8 T cells in Susac syndrome. The study sequenced TCR beta in blood CD8+ and CD4+ T cells. With random hexamers, reverse transcription was performed on roughly 0.5 to 1 ug of RNA. TCRdb analysed the immunoSEQ multiplex PCR reads with MiXCR anew, one entry per CDR3 protein. Among fewer than 100,000 distinct CDR3 sequences listed, roughly 90% were seen once. CDR3 length equals 12 residues. The V and J ends lost 10 bases and 5 bases respectively, with 12 bases between them. The germline gives CDR1 MNHEY, CDR2 SVGEGT. Input material: CD8+ T cells from PBMCs. The chain joins TRBV6-2 or TRBV6-3 to TRBJ2-1; the D is unclear. The TCR originated in a human donor with multiple sclerosis. CDR3 in amino acids: CATQEMDNEQFF. CDR3 DNA: TGTGCCACCCAAGAGATGGACAATGAGCAGTTCTTC.